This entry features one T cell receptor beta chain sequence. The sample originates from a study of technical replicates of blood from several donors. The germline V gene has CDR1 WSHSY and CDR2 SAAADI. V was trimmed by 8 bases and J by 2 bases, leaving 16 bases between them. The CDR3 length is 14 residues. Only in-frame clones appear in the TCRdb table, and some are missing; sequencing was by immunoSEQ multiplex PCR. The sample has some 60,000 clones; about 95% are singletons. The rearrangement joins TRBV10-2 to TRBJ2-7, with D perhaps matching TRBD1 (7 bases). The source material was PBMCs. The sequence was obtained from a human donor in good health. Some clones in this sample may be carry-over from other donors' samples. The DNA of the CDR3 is TGCGCCAGCCGCTATCCAGGGGGGCCCTACGAGCAGTACTTC. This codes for CASRYPGGPYEQYF.